This TCR beta chain was sequenced for a study of T-cell memory formation after mild COVID-19. Study in general: TCR clusters mostly belonged to single donors.

Regarding this clonotype: Antigen unknown.

Overall study results and limits: Memory sampled before infection contained some responding clones, suggesting cross-reactive memory joined. CD4+ contracting clones were mainly CM and EM; CD8+ ones, EMRA. Clones from the second wave (peaking day 37) had unconfirmed SARS-CoV-2 specificity.

TCRdb fed the 5' RACE reads into MiXCR, producing one record per CDR3 protein. This table has about 49,000 distinct CDR3 sequences, 7% to 8% appearing once. CDR1 is SGHRS and CDR2 is YFSETQ in the germline V gene. J lost 3 bases, V lost 1 base, and 5 bases had no gene match. The CDR3 loop spans 16 amino acids. What was sequenced was PBMCs or a T cell subset sorted from them (not recorded which). The receptor's source is a man younger than 30 who had mild COVID-19 (a few samples of this study predate the infection). Cell type and time point are not known. J is TRBJ2-3 and V is TRBV5-1, with TRBD2 identical over 10 bases. This CDR3 reads CASSLQRGGGTDTQYF. In DNA form, the CDR3 reads TGCGCCAGCAGCTTGCAGCGGGGGGGCGGGACAGATACGCAGTATTTT.